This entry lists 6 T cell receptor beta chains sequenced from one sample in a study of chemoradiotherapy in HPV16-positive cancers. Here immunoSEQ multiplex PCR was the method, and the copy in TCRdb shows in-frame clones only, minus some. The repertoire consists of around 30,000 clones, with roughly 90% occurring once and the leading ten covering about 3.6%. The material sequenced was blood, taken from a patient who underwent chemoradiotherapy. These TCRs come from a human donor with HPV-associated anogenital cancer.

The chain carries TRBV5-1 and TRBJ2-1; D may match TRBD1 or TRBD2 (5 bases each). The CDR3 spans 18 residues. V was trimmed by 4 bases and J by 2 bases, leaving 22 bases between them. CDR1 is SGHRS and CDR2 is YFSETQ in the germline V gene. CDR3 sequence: CASSPGWVSWGTYNEQFF. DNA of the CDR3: TGCGCCAGCAGCCCTGGGTGGGTTAGCTGGGGGACCTACAATGAGCAGTTCTTC.

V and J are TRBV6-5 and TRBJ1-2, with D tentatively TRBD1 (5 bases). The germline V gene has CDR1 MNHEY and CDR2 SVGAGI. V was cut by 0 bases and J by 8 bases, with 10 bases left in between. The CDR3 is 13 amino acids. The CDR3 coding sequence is TGTGCCAGCAGTTACTCGCTCAGGGAAGGCTACACCTTC. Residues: CASSYSLREGYTF.

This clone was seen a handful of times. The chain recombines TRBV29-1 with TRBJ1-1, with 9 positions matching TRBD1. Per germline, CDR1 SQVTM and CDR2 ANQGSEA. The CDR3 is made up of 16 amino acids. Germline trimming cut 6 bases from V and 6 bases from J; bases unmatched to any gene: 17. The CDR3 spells CSVAGAPGQGIPEAFF. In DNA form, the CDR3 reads TGCAGCGTCGCGGGTGCGCCGGGACAGGGTATTCCTGAAGCTTTCTTT.

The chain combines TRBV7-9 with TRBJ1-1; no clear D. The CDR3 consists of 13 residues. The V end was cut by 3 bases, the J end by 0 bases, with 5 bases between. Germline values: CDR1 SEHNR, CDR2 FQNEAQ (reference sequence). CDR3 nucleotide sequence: TGTGCCAGCAGCTTTGGGATGAACACTGAAGCTTTCTTT. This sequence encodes CASSFGMNTEAFF. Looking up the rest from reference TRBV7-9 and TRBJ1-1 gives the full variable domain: DTGVSQNPRHKITKRGQNVTFRCDPISEHNRLYWYRQTLGQGPEFLTYFQNEAQLEKSRLLSDRFSAERPKGSFSTLEIQRTEQGDSAMYLCASSFGMNTEAFFGQGTRLTVV.

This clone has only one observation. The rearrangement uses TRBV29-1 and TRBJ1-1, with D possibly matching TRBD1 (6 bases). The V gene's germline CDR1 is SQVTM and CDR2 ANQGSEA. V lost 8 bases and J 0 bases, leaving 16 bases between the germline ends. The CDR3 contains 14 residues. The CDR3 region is CSLARGALNTEAFF. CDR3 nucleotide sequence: TGCAGCCTCGCCCGGGGGGCGTTGAACACTGAAGCTTTCTTT.

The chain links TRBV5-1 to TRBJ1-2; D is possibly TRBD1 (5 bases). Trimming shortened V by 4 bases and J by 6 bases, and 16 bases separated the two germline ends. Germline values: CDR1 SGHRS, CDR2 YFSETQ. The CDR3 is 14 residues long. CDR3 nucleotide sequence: TGCGCCAGCAGCCTGGACACATCCCCGAATGGCTACACCTTC. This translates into CASSLDTSPNGYTF.